Listed below are T cell receptor beta chains from one sample, sequenced in a study of T cell repertoires in cytomegalovirus infection. Their specific antigens are unknown. MiXCR was run by TCRdb on the reads, yielding one entry per CDR3 protein. The table shows 650,000 to 900,000 distinct CDR3 sequences, with 25% to 30% occurring only once. The sample consisted of cultured CD8+ T cells from PBMCs, taken from culture after CMV antigen stimulation. These receptors came from a human donor in good health (CMV status not recorded). Some clones in this sample may be carry-over from other donors' samples. Both conserved end residues are part of each CDR3. The D gene is left open where the match is weak. Size is omitted from some rows. Given values are once, few, many or a class for expanded clones.

v_gene	abundance	len	d_gene	j_gene	CDR3nt	CDR3aa
TRBV7-6	few	15	TRBD2	TRBJ2-5	TGTGCCAGCAGCCCCCGGGGGGGCCGACGAGAGACCCAGTACTTC	CASSPRGGRRETQYF
TRBV20-1	-	16	-	TRBJ2-1	TGCAGTGCTAGAGGACATAGCGGTGGGTGGGGTTGGGAGCAGTTCTTC	CSARGHSGGWGWEQFF
TRBV12-3/TRBV12-4	few	13	-	TRBJ2-3	TGTGCCAGCAATCGGCGGGGCACAGATACGCAGTATTTT	CASNRRGTDTQYF
TRBV4-3	once	18	-	TRBJ1-2	TGCGCCAGCAGCCATCCCCGAACCGGGACACCAAAGGACTATGGCTACACCTTC	CASSHPRTGTPKDYGYTF
TRBV29-1	few	11	-	TRBJ1-2	TGCAGCGCAACAGGGAGTCCTGGCTACACCTTC	CSATGSPGYTF
TRBV6-2/TRBV6-3	-	16	TRBD2	TRBJ2-1	TGTGCCAGCAGATCCACCAGCGGGGTGTCCTACAATGAGCAGTTCTTC	CASRSTSGVSYNEQFF
TRBV27	-	15	TRBD2	TRBJ2-1	TGTGCCTCGTCCTCAGCGGGGGGGCCGGGTAATGAGCAGTTCTTC	CASSSAGGPGNEQFF
TRBV13	-	16	TRBD1	TRBJ2-4	TGTGCCAGCAGCCGTACAGGGGCGGCGCTGTATTCCATTCAGTACTTC	CASSRTGAALYSIQYF
TRBV24-1	-	12	-	TRBJ2-1	TGTGCCACCAGTGAGGCCATGAATGAGCAGTTCTTC	CATSEAMNEQFF
TRBV27	-	18	-	TRBJ2-3	TGTGCCAGCAGTTTATCGTTTTCAGTCACACCTAGCACAGATACGCAGTATTTT	CASSLSFSVTPSTDTQYF
TRBV7-4	few	13	-	TRBJ1-1	TGTGCCAGCAGCTTAGAGGTTACCACTGAAGCTTTCTTT	CASSLEVTTEAFF
TRBV6-1	-	10	-	TRBJ1-1	TGTGCCACACGTAGCATTGAAGCTTTCTTT	CATRSIEAFF
TRBV6-1	-	15	-	TRBJ1-5	TGTGCCAGCAGTGACTTTGCCTCGGCCGGACAGCCCCAGCATTTT	CASSDFASAGQPQHF
TRBV25-1	-	16	-	TRBJ1-6	TGTGCCAGCCGCCAACTAACGGGGATAGCTAATTCACCCCTCCACTTT	CASRQLTGIANSPLHF
TRBV20-1	-	11	-	TRBJ1-1	TGCAGTGCTAACCCCATAATTGAAGCTTTCTTT	CSANPIIEAFF
TRBV20-1	-	15	-	TRBJ1-1	TGCAGTGCTAGAGCCCCCCAACGGGGTAACACTGAAGCTTTCTTT	CSARAPQRGNTEAFF
TRBV13	-	16	TRBD1	TRBJ1-1	TGTGCCACCCCAGATACGTCGGACAGGAGGAACACTGAAGCTTTCTTT	CATPDTSDRRNTEAFF
TRBV4-1	few	15	-	TRBJ2-1	TGCGCCAGCAGCCAAGATCCGGACAGCTACAATGAGCAGTTCTTC	CASSQDPDSYNEQFF
TRBV9	-	18	TRBD2	TRBJ2-3	TGTGCCAGCAGCGTATCGAGTATCATGGCTAGCGGTCTAGATACGCAGTATTTT	CASSVSSIMASGLDTQYF
TRBV10-3	few	15	-	TRBJ2-3	TGTGCCATCAGTGAAGGGGGGCTTGGCACAGATACGCAGTATTTT	CAISEGGLGTDTQYF
TRBV18	-	12	-	TRBJ2-7	TGTGCCAGCTCACCATCCCGCTACGAGCAGTACTTC	CASSPSRYEQYF
TRBV27	-	15	TRBD2	TRBJ2-1	TGTGCCAGCAGTCCCTTAGCGGGGGCGGGCAATGAGCAGTTCTTC	CASSPLAGAGNEQFF
TRBV27	-	15	TRBD2	TRBJ2-2	TGTGCCAGCAGCGGGGGGTTAAGTCGGACCGGGGAGCTGTTTTTT	CASSGGLSRTGELFF
TRBV19	-	18	TRBD1	TRBJ2-2	TGTGCCAGCCACCGGGACAGGGGCCACGTCGCGGGCACCGGGGAGCTGTTTTTT	CASHRDRGHVAGTGELFF
TRBV12-3/TRBV12-4	few	16	TRBD2	TRBJ2-2	TGTGCCAGCAGTTCCGGGACTAGCGGGAACACCGGGGAGCTGTTTTTT	CASSSGTSGNTGELFF
TRBV13	-	16	-	TRBJ2-3	TGTGCCAGCAGCTTAGGCCTCGACAGCAGATCAGATACGCAGTATTTT	CASSLGLDSRSDTQYF
TRBV27	-	16	TRBD1	TRBJ1-1	TGTGCCAGCAGTAGACAGGGGAGGGAAGGGGACACTGAAGCTTTCTTT	CASSRQGREGDTEAFF
TRBV6-2/TRBV6-3	-	17	-	TRBJ1-1	TGTGCCAGCAGTTACAGTAAAGGTGGTGGATTGAACACTGAAGCTTTCTTT	CASSYSKGGGLNTEAFF
TRBV6-2/TRBV6-3	-	17	-	TRBJ1-2	TGTACCAGCAGTTACTCGAGGCAGATAGCAACTAACTATGGCTACACCTTC	CTSSYSRQIATNYGYTF
TRBV7-2	few	17	TRBD1	TRBJ1-5	TGTGCCAGCAGCCCCGGGACAGGGGGGTATAGCAATCAGCCCCAGCATTTT	CASSPGTGGYSNQPQHF
TRBV6-5	-	16	-	TRBJ2-1	TGTGCCAGCAGTTACTCGGTTGGGGGACCTTACAATGAGCAGTTCTTC	CASSYSVGGPYNEQFF
TRBV12-3/TRBV12-4	-	19	TRBD1	TRBJ1-6	TGTGCCAGCAGTTTCATTTTGCCTCAAGACAGGGGAATCACCTCACCCCTCCACTTT	CASSFILPQDRGITSPLHF
TRBV10-3	few	15	-	TRBJ2-1	TGTGCCATCAGTGAGGAGGCTTTTAGAAACAATGAGCAGTTCTTC	CAISEEAFRNNEQFF
TRBV7-2	-	15	-	TRBJ2-1	TGTGCCAGCAGTTCCCGACGGTCAACCTACAATGAGCAGTTCTTC	CASSSRRSTYNEQFF
TRBV28	-	16	-	TRBJ2-1	TGTGCCAGCAGTCCATTACTAGTGGGGCCCACCGGAGAGCAGTTCTTC	CASSPLLVGPTGEQFF
TRBV11-1	-	14	-	TRBJ2-2	TGTGCCAGCAGCTTACAGCGCCCCACCGGGGAGCTGTTTTTT	CASSLQRPTGELFF
TRBV12-3/TRBV12-4	few	14	-	TRBJ1-1	TGTGCCAGCAGTCCCCAGCGGTTGAACACTGAAGCTTTCTTT	CASSPQRLNTEAFF
TRBV27	-	14	-	TRBJ1-5	TGTGCCAGCAGTTCCGCCGGGTTTGCTCAGCCACAGCATTTT	CASSSAGFAQPQHF
TRBV12-3/TRBV12-4	few	13	-	TRBJ1-1	TGTGCCAGCAGTGGGGGGTTTTGGACTGAAGCTTTCTTT	CASSGGFWTEAFF
TRBV28	-	17	-	TRBJ1-4	TGTGCCAGCAGTTTACGAAGGGCCCCTGCAACTAATGAAAAACTGTTTTTT	CASSLRRAPATNEKLFF
TRBV6-2/TRBV6-3	-	16	-	TRBJ2-1	TGTGCCAGCAGTTATGGCGCGATGCTCTCCTACAATGAGCAGTTCTTC	CASSYGAMLSYNEQFF
TRBV7-9	-	15	-	TRBJ2-5	TGTGCCACCAGCTTAGTTCTATCGGGGCAAGAGACCCAGTACTTC	CATSLVLSGQETQYF
TRBV19	-	17	-	TRBJ2-1	TGTGCCAGTAGTAGGTCCCCAGGGAAGAGCTCCTACAATGAGCAGTTCTTC	CASSRSPGKSSYNEQFF
TRBV6-8	-	18	TRBD1	TRBJ2-6	TGTGCCAGCAGTACCAACCGGGACAGGTCGGGCGGAGCCAACGTCCTGACTTTC	CASSTNRDRSGGANVLTF
TRBV10-3	few	16	-	TRBJ2-6	TGTGCCATCAGTGAGTCGGGACTCTCTGGGGCCAACGTCCTGACTTTC	CAISESGLSGANVLTF
TRBV2	-	15	-	TRBJ2-7	TGTGCCAGCCTTGGGCACAGGGAGGGGAACTACGAGCAGTACTTC	CASLGHREGNYEQYF
TRBV10-3	-	11	-	TRBJ1-2	TGTGCCATCAGTGAAGAGGATGGCTACACCTTC	CAISEEDGYTF
TRBV12-3/TRBV12-4	-	14	-	TRBJ2-7	TGTGCCAGCACCCTAGGTGTAGGCGCCTACGAGCAGTACTTC	CASTLGVGAYEQYF
TRBV6-2/TRBV6-3	-	13	-	TRBJ1-1	TGTGCCAGCAGTCTTTGGGCTCCAACTGAAGCTTTCTTT	CASSLWAPTEAFF
TRBV19	-	15	-	TRBJ2-2	TGTGCCAGTAGTACCTGGCGACTTGGAACCGGGGAGCTGTTTTTT	CASSTWRLGTGELFF
TRBV5-6	few	17	-	TRBJ2-1	TGTGCCAGCAGCTCAGGGGAGCCCTTAAGCTCCTACAATGAGCAGTTCTTC	CASSSGEPLSSYNEQFF
TRBV5-1	few	16	-	TRBJ1-1	TGCGCCAGCAGCCATAAATGGGATGGAGGGGACACTGAAGCTTTCTTT	CASSHKWDGGDTEAFF
TRBV19	-	15	TRBD1	TRBJ1-1	TGTGCCAGTAGTATCGGCCTACAGGGGATAAGTGAAGCTTTCTTT	CASSIGLQGISEAFF